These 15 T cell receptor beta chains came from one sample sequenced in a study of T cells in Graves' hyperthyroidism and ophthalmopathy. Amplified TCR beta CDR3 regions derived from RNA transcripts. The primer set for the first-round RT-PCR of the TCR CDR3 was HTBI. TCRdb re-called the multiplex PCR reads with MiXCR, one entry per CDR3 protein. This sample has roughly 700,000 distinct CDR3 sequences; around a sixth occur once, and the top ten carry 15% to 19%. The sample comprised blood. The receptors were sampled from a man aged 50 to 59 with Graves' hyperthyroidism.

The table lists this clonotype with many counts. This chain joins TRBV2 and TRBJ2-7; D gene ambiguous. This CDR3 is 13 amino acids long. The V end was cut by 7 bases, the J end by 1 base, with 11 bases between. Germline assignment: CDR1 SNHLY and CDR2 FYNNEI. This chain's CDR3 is CASINPPSYEQYF. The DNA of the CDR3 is TGTGCCAGCATCAACCCCCCGTCCTACGAGCAGTACTTC.

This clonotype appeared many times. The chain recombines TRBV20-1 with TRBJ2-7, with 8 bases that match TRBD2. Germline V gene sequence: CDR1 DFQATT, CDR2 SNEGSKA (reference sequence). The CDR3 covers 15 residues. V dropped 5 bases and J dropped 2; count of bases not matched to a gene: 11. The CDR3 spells CSAHPPGLGPYEQYF. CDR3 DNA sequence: TGCAGTGCTCATCCGCCGGGACTAGGACCCTACGAGCAGTACTTC.

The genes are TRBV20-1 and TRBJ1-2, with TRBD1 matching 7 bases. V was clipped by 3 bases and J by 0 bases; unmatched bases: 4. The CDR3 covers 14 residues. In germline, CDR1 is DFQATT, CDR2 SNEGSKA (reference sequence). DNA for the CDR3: TGCAGTGCTAGGGGACAGTCCACTAACTATGGCTACACCTTC. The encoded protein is CSARGQSTNYGYTF.

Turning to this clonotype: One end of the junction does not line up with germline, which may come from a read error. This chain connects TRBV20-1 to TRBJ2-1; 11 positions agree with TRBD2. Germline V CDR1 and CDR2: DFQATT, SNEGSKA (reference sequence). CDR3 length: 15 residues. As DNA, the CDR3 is TGCAGTGCTAGCCCGGAACTAGCGGGAGTCAATGAGCGGTTCTTC. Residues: CSASPELAGVNERFF.

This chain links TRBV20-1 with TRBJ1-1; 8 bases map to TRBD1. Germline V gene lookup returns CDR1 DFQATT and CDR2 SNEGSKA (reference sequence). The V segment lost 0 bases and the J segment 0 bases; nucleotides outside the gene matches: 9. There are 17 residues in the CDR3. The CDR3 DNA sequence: TGCAGTGCTAGAGATTTCGCAGGGGGCACTATGAACACTGAAGCTTTCTTT. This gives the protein CSARDFAGGTMNTEAFF.

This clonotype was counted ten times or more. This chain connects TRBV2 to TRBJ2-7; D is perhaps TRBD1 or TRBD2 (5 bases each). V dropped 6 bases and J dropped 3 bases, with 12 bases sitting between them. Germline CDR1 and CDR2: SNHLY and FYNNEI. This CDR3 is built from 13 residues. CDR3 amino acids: CASRIRDGYEQYF. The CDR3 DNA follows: TGTGCCAGCAGGATAAGGGACGGCTACGAGCAGTACTTC.

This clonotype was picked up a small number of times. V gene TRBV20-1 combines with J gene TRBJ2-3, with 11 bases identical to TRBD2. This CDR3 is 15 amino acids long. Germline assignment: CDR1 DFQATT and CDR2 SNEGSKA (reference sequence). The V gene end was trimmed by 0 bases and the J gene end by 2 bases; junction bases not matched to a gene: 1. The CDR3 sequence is CSARDSGRVTDTQYF. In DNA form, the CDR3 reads TGCAGTGCTAGAGATAGCGGGAGGGTCACAGATACGCAGTATTTT.

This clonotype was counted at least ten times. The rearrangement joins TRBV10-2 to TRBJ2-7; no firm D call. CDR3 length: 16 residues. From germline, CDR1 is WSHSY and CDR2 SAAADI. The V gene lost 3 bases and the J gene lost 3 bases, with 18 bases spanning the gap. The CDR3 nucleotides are TGCGCCAGCAGTGAATCATCGGATCGAATCTACTACGAGCAGTACTTC. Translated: CASSESSDRIYYEQYF.

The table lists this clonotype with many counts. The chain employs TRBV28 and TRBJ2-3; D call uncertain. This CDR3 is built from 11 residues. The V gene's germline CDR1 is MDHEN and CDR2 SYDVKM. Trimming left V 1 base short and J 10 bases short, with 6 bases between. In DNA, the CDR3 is TGTGCCAGCAGTTTATTGAGTGCGCAGTATTTT. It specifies CASSLLSAQYF. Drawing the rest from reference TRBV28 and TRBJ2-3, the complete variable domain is DVKVTQSSRYLVKRTGEKVFLECVQDMDHENMFWYRQDPGLGLRLIYFSYDVKMKEKGDIPEGYSVSREKKERFSLILESASTNQTSMYLCASSLLSAQYFGPGTRLTVL.

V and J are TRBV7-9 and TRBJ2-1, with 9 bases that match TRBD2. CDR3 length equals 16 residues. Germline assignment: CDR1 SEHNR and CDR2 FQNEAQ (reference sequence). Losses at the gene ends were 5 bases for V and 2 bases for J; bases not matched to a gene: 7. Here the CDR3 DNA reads TGTGCCAGCAGCCTGATAGCGGGAGCAACCTACAATGAGCAGTTCTTC. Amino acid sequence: CASSLIAGATYNEQFF.

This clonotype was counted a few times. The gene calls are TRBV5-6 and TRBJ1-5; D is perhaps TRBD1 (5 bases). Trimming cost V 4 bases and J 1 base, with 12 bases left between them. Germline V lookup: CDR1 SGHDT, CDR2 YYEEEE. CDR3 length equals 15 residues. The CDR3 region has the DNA TGTGCCAGCAGCCTTACAGGTAGGAGCAATCAGCCCCAGCATTTT. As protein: CASSLTGRSNQPQHF.

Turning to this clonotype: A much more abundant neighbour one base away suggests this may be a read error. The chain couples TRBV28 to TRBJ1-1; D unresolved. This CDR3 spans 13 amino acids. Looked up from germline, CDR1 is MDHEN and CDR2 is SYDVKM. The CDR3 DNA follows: TGTGCCAGCAGTTCTCCGCTACCCACTGATGCTTTCTTT. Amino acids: CASSSPLPTDAFF.

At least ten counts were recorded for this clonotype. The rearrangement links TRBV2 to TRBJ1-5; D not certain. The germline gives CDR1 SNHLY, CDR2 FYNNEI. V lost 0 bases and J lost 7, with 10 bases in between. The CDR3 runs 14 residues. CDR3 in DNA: TGTGCCAGCAGTGAAGCCTGGGGAAGCCAGCCCCAGCATTTT. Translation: CASSEAWGSQPQHF.

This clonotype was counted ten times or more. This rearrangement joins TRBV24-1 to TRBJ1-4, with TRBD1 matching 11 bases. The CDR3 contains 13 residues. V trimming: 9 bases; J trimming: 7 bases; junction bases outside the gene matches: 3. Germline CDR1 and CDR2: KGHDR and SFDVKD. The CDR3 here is CATAGTGGEKLFF. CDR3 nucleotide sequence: TGTGCCACCGCCGGGACAGGGGGTGAAAAACTGTTTTTT.

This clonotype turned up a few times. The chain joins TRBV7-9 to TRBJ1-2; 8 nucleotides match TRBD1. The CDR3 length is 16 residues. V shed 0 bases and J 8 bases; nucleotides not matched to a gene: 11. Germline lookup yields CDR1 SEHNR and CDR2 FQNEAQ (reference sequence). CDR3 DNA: TGTGCCAGCAGCTTAGCGCTCCAGGGGGCCTCTAGAGGCTACACCTTC. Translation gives CASSLALQGASRGYTF.